This TCR beta chain was identified in a study of blood T cell repertoires in COVID-19. Study-level information: The cDNA or gDNA used as material had been derived from T cells, B-cell-depleted T cells, or PBMCs.

The germline V gene has CDR1 MNHEY and CDR2 SVGAGI. V dropped 4 bases and J dropped 0; count of bases not matched to a gene: 9. CDR3 length: 16 amino acids. Clones were read by immunoSEQ multiplex PCR, and TCRdb kept only the in-frame ones, dropping some. The table lists about 21,000 clones, less than 85% of them singletons, with 13% in the top ten. The genes are TRBV6-5 and TRBJ2-7, with 7 nucleotides matching TRBD2. The source of this sequence is a man aged 55 to 70 with active COVID-19. The sequenced sample consisted of peripheral blood. The CDR3 loop reads CASSFSTSPSSYEQYF. CDR3 in DNA: TGTGCCAGCAGTTTTTCGACTAGCCCGAGCTCCTACGAGCAGTACTTC.